This T cell receptor (beta chain) appears in the sequencing data of a study of blood T cell repertoires in COVID-19. Study summary: The cDNA or gDNA used as material had been derived from T cells, B-cell-depleted T cells, or PBMCs.

Categorization into cohorts depended on clinical history that participants reported. As handled by the study authors: Counts of nucleated cells, estimated from reference gene primer amplification, were obtained. This table comes from immunoSEQ multiplex PCR, and its TCRdb copy is limited to in-frame clones, with some not included. The DNA gave D and trimming, while V, J and clone size come from that table. The data hold some 200,000 clones, with roughly four fifths observed a single time. Looked up from germline, CDR1 is SEHNR and CDR2 is FQNEAQ (reference sequence). CDR3 length equals 16 residues. The ends lost 5 bases at V and 0 bases at J; junction bases unmatched: 7.

This TCR was recovered from a man aged 35 to 55 who had recovered from COVID-19. V and J are TRBV7-9 and TRBJ1-3; 7 positions agree with TRBD1. Sequencing was done on a sample of PBMCs or T cells enriched from blood (not recorded which). The CDR3 DNA reads as TGTGCCAGCAGCCCGAGACAGGGAACCTCTGGAAACACCATATATTTT. It translates to CASSPRQGTSGNTIYF.